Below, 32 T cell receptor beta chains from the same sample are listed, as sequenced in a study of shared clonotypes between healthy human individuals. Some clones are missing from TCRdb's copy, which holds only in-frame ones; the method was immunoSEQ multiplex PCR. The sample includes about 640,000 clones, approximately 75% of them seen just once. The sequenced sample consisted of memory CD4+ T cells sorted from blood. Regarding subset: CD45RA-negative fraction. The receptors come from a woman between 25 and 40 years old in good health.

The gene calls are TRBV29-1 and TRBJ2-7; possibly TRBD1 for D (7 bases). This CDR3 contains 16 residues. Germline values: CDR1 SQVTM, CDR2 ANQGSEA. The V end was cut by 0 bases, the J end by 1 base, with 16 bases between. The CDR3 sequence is CSVEDVLRDSSYEQYF. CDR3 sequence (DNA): TGCAGCGTTGAAGATGTGTTGCGGGACAGTTCCTACGAGCAGTACTTC.

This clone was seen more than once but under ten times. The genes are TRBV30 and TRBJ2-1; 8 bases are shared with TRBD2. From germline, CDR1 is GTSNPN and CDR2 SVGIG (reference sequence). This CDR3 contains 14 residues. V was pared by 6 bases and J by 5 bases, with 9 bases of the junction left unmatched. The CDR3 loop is CACPWPGLDNEQFF. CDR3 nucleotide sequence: TGTGCCTGCCCATGGCCGGGACTAGACAATGAGCAGTTCTTC.

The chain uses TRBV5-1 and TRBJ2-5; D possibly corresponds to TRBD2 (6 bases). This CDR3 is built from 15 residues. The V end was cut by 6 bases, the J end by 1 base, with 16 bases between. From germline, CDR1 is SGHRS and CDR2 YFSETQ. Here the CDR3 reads CASNENGRLQETQYF. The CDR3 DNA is TGCGCCAGCAATGAAAACGGGAGACTCCAAGAGACCCAGTACTTC.

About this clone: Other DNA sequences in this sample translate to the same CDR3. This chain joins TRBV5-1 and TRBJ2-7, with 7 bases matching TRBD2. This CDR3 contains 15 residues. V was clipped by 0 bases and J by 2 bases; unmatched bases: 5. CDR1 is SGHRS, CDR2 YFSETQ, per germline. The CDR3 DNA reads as TGCGCCAGCAGCTTGGGCGGGAGTGGGACCTACGAGCAGTACTTC. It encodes CASSLGGSGTYEQYF.

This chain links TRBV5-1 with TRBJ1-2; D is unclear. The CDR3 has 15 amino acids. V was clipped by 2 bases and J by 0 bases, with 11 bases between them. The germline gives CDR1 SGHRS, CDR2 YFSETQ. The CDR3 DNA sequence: TGCGCCAGCAGCTTAGCCGGGGAAACTAACTATGGCTACACCTTC. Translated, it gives CASSLAGETNYGYTF.

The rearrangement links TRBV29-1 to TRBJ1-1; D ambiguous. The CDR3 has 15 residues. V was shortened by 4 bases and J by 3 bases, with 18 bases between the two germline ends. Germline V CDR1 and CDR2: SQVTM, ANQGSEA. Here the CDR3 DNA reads TGCAGCGTTGGAGGTAGAGGTACTAGAGACACTGAAGCTTTCTTT. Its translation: CSVGGRGTRDTEAFF.

CDR3 coding DNA: TGTGCCAGCAGCACGACAGGGTCCTCCTACGAGCAGTACTTC. It translates to CASSTTGSSYEQYF. The J gene is TRBJ2-7, the V gene TRBV13; 7 bases line up with TRBD1. The CDR3 is 14 amino acids. Germline assignment: CDR1 PRHDT and CDR2 FYEKMQ (reference sequence). V was pared by 5 bases and J by 0 bases, with 4 bases of the junction left unmatched.

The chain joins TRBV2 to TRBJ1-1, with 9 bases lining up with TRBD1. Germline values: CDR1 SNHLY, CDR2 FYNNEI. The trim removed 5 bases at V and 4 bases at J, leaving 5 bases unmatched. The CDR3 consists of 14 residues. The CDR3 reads CASSIQGAPTEAFF. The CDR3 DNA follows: TGTGCCAGCAGTATACAGGGGGCGCCCACTGAAGCTTTCTTT.

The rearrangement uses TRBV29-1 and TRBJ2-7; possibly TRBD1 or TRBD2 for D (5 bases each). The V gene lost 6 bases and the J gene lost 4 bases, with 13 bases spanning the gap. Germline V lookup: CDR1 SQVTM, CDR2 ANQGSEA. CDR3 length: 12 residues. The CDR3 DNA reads TGCAGCGTCCGGGACGCTACATACGAGCAGTACTTC. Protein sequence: CSVRDATYEQYF.

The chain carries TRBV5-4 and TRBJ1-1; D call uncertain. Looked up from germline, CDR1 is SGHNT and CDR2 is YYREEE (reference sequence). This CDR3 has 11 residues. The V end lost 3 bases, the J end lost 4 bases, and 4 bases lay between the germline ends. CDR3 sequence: CASSYATEAFF. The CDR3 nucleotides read TGTGCCAGCAGCTATGCCACTGAAGCTTTCTTT. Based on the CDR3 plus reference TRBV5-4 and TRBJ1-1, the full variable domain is ETGVTQSPTHLIKTRGQQVTLRCSSQSGHNTVSWYQQALGQGPQFIFQYYREEENGRGNFPPRFSGLQFPNYSSELNVNALELDDSALYLCASSYATEAFFGQGTRLTVV.

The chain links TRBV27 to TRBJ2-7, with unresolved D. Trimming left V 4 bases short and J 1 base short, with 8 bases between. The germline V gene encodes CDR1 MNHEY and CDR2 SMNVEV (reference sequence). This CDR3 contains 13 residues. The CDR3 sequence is CASSYGRSYEQYF. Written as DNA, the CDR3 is TGTGCCAGCAGTTACGGGCGTTCCTACGAGCAGTACTTC.

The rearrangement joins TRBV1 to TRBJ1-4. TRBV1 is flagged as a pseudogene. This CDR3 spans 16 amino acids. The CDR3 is CTSSQNRDSANEKLFF. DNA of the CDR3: TGCACCAGCAGCCAGAACAGGGACTCGGCTAATGAAAAACTGTTTTTT.

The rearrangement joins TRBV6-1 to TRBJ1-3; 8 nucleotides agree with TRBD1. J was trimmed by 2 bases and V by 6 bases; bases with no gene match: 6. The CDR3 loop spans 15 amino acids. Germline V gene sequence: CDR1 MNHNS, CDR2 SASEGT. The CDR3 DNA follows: TGTGCCAGCAGAGTCGACAGGGGCGCTGGAAACACCATATATTTT. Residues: CASRVDRGAGNTIYF.

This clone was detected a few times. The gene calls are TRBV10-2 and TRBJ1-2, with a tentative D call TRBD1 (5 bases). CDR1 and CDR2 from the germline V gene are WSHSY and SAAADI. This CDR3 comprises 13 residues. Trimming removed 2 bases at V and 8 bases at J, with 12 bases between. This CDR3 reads CASSERRGVGYTF. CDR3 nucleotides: TGCGCCAGCAGTGAGCGTCGGGGGGTAGGCTACACCTTC.

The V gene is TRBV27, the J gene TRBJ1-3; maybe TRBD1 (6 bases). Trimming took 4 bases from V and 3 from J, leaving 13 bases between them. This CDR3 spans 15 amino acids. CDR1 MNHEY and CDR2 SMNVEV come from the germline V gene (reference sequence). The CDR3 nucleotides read TGTGCCAGCAGTTCCCGTGAAGGGGGTGGAAACACCATATATTTT. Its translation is CASSSREGGGNTIYF.

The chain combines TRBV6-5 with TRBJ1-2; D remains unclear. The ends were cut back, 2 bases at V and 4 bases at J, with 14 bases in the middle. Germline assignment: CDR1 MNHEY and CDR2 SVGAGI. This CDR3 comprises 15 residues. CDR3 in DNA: TGTGCCAGCAGTTACCGACAAGTCCGGTTCTATGGCTACACCTTC. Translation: CASSYRQVRFYGYTF.

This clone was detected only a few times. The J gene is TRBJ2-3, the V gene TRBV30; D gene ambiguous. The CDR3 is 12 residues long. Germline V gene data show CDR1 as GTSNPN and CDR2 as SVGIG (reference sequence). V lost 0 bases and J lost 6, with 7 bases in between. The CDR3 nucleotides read TGTGCCTGGAGTGTACTACGGGATACGCAGTATTTT. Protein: CAWSVLRDTQYF. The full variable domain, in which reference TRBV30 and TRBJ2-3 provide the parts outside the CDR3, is SQTIHQWPATLVQPVGSPLSLECTVEGTSNPNLYWYRQAAGRGLQLLFYSVGIGQISSEVPQNLSASRPQDRQFILSSKKLLLSDSGFYLCAWSVLRDTQYFGPGTRLTVL.

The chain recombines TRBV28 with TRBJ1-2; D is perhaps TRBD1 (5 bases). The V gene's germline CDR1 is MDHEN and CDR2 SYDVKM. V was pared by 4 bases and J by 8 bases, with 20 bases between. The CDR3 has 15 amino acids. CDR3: CASSSPRDGLQGYTF. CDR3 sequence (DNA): TGTGCCAGCAGTTCTCCTAGGGACGGATTACAGGGCTACACCTTC.

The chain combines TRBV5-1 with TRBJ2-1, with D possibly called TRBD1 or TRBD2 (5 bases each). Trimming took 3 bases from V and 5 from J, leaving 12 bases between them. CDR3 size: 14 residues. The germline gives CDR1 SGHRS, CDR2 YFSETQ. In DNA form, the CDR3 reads TGCGCCAGCAGCTCATCCGGGACCCACAATGAGCAGTTCTTC. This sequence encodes CASSSSGTHNEQFF.

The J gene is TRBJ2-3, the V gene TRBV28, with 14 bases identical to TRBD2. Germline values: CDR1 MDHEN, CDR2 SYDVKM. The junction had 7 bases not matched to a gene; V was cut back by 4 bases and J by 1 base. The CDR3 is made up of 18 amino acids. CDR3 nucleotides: TGTGCCAGCAGTTCACCGGGACTAGCGGGAGACCGCACAGATACGCAGTATTTT. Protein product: CASSSPGLAGDRTDTQYF.

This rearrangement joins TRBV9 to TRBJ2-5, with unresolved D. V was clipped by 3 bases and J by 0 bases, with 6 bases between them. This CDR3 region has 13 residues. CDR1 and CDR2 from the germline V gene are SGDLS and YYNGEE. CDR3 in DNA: TGTGCCAGCAGCGCGATACACCAAGAGACCCAGTACTTC. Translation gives CASSAIHQETQYF.

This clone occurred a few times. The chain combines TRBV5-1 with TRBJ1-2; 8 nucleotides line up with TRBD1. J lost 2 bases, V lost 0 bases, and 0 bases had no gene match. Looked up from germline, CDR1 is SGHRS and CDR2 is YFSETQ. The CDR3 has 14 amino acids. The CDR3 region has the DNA TGCGCCAGCAGCTTGGGGACAGGGAACTATGGCTACACCTTC. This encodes CASSLGTGNYGYTF.

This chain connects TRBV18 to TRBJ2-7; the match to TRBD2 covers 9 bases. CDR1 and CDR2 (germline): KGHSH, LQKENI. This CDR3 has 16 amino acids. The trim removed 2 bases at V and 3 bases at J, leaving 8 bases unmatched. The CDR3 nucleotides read TGTGCCAGCTCACCAGGGAGTCTAGCGGGAAGCTACGAGCAGTACTTC. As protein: CASSPGSLAGSYEQYF.

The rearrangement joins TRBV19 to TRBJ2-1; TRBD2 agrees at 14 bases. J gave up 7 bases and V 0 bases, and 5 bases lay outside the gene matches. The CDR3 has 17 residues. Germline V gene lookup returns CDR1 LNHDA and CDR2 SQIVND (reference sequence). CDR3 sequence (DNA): TGTGCCAGTAGTATAGATCGGAGGACTAGCGGGAGGAATGAGCAGTTCTTC. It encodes CASSIDRRTSGRNEQFF.

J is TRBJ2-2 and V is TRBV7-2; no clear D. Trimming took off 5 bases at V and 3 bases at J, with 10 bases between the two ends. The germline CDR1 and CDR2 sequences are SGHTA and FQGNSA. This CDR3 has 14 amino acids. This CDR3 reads CASSRWSYTGELFF. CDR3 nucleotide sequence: TGTGCCAGCAGCCGGTGGAGCTACACCGGGGAGCTGTTTTTT. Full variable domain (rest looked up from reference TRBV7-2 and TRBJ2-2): GAGVSQSPSNKVTEKGKDVELRCDPISGHTALYWYRQSLGQGLEFLIYFQGNSAPDKSGLPSDRFSAERTGGSVSTLTIQRTQQEDSAVYLCASSRWSYTGELFFGEGSRLTVL.

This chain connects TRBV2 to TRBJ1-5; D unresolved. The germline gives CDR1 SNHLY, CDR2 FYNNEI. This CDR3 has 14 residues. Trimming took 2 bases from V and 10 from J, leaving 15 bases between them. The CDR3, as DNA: TGTGCCAGCAGTGAAAGAACACGGGAAAGACCCCAGCATTTT. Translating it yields CASSERTRERPQHF.

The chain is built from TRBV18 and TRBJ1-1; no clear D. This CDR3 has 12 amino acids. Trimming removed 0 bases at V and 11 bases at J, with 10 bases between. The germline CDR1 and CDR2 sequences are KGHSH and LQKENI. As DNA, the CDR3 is TGTGCCAGCTCACCACCGGCCCAGTCCGCTTTCTTT. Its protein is CASSPPAQSAFF.

In nucleotides, the CDR3 is TGTGCCTGGAGTGGGGACAGCAGTAGGGTATATTTT. Its translation is CAWSGDSSRVYF. The chain couples TRBV30 to TRBJ1-3; 7 nucleotides match TRBD1. Germline CDR1 reads GTSNPN; CDR2 reads SVGIG (reference sequence). CDR3 length: 12 amino acids. The V gene end was trimmed by 1 base and the J gene end by 14 bases; junction bases not matched to a gene: 8.

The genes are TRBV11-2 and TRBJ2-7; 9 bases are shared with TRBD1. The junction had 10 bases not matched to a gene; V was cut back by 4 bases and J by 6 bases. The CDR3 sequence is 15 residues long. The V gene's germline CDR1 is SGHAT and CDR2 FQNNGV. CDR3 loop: CASSSTGTGILEQYF. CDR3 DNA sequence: TGTGCCAGCAGCTCGACCGGGACAGGGATTCTCGAGCAGTACTTC.

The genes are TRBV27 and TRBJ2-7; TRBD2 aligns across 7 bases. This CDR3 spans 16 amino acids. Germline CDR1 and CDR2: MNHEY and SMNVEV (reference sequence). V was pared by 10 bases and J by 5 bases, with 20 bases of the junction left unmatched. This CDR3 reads CATKPPGRENSDEQYF. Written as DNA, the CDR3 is TGTGCCACCAAACCACCTGGGCGGGAGAATTCAGACGAGCAGTACTTC.

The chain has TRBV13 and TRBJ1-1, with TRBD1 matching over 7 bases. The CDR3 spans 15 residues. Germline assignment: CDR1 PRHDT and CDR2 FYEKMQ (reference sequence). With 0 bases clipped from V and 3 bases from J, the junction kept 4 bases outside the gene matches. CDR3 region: CASSLGQGDDTEAFF. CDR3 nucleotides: TGTGCCAGCAGCTTAGGCCAGGGGGATGACACTGAAGCTTTCTTT.

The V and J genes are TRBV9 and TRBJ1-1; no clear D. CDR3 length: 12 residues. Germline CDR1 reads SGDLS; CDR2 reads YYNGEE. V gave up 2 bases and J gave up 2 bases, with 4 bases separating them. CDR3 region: CASSVANTEAFF. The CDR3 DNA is TGTGCCAGCAGCGTCGCTAACACTGAAGCTTTCTTT.